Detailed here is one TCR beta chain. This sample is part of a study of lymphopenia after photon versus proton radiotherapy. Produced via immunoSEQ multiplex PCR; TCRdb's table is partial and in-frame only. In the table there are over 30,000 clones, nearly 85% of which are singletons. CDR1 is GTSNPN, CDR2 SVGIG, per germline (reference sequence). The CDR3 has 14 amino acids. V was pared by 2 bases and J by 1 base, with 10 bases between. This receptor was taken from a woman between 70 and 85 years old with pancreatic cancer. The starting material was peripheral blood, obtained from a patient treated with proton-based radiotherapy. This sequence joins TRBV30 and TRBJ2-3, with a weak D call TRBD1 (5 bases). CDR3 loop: CAWSFVQGTDTQYF. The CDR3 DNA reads TGTGCCTGGAGTTTTGTACAGGGCACAGATACGCAGTATTTT.